The present TCR beta chain was sequenced within a study of vaccination effects on CD4 cells after COVID-19. For the study at large: ViraFEST used viral peptide pools to expand antigen-specific CD4+ T cells before sequencing. Convalescent patients, a few in all, were sampled both early and late after vaccination. Each culture well received a few million PBMC. These cells were then cultured in IMDM with roughly 9.8 IU/ml IL-2 and 10 ug/ml peptides.

Repertoires were generated with immunoSEQ multiplex PCR, while TCRdb's copy carries only in-frame clones and drops some. Of 35,000 to 55,000 clones listed, less than 85% are singletons. The culture ran for 10 days before CD4+ T cells were isolated. SARS-CoV-2 infection was confirmed by PCR in the person between March and December 2020. Vaccine administered to participants consisted of two doses of either BNT162b2 or mRNA-1273. Days 3 and 7 were when half the medium was replaced with IL-2 medium. In its sample, this clone was seen a few times. Its antigen is currently unknown. The V end was cut by 4 bases, the J end by 10 bases, with 20 bases between. The CDR3 has 15 amino acids. Germline lookup yields CDR1 SGHDN and CDR2 FVKESK.

The specimen comprised CD4+ T cells from PBMCs cultured without peptide, sampled after COVID-19 vaccination. This TCR was sampled from a human donor who had a prior SARS-CoV-2 infection. J is TRBJ2-1 and V is TRBV14; D tentatively reads TRBD1 or TRBD2 (6 bases each). CDR3 nucleotide sequence: TGTGCCAGCAGCCCTAGGGGGGCAGGGGTAACGGAGCAGTTCTTC. This sequence encodes CASSPRGAGVTEQFF.